This T cell receptor (beta chain) came from a study of STAT5B mutations in CD4+ large granular lymphocyte leukemia. General study findings and limits: Top patient clones used TRBV06 genes more often: 8/27 versus 2/35 in controls. No patients shared main leukemic clonotypes, though 20% to 25% appeared at low frequency elsewhere.

On this clone itself: Its antigen is as yet unknown.

The survey-level immunoSEQ assay was used. Clones were sequenced by immunoSEQ multiplex PCR, and TCRdb holds only the in-frame ones, with some missing. The repertoire includes about 32,000 clones, under 85% of them detected once, and around 2.5% sits in the top ten. V dropped 4 bases and J dropped 3 bases, with 21 bases sitting between them. Germline V gene lookup returns CDR1 SQVTM and CDR2 ANQGSEA. This CDR3 spans 16 amino acids. The TCR sequence derives from a human donor in good health. The chain combines TRBV29-1 with TRBJ2-5, with unresolved D. The specimen was CD4+ T cells from blood buffy coats. In DNA form, the CDR3 reads TGCAGCGTTGGGTTAACGACGGTAGGGCGTAAAGAGACCCAGTACTTC. Translation gives CSVGLTTVGRKETQYF.